These T cell receptor beta chains were read from a single sample in a study of T cells expressing NK-cell markers. TCRdb reworked the 5' RACE reads into one entry per CDR3 protein, no DNA. Here the sample table reports approximately 420,000 distinct CDR3 sequences. The sample consisted of blood T cells: a sorted CD56 or NKG2C T cell subset, CD4+ or CD8+ T cells, or bulk PBMC T cells (not recorded which). The receptors were sampled from a woman aged 50 to 65 in good health. The CDR3 runs from the conserved cysteine through the conserved F or W.

CDR3aa,j_gene,v_gene
CASSWSPDREAFF,TRBJ1-1,TRBV5-1
CSATHASGRGDTQYF,TRBJ2-3,TRBV20-1
CASSPTGQRGTPYNEQFF,TRBJ2-1,TRBV28
CASSYVRRPSSTDTQYF,TRBJ2-3,TRBV6-2/TRBV6-3
CASSPVAGNYGYTF,TRBJ1-2,TRBV6-6
CASSAMSGSRSDTQYF,TRBJ2-3,TRBV9
CASSLIGTSAYNEQFF,TRBJ2-1,TRBV11-3
CASSHRSGQNTDTQYF,TRBJ2-3,TRBV7-8
CSAQTSGVQETQYF,TRBJ2-5,TRBV20-1
CASILAGGSNEQFF,TRBJ2-1,TRBV6-6
CASSFGTTLAEQYF,TRBJ2-7,TRBV27
CAISELVTSDNEQFF,TRBJ2-1,TRBV10-3
CASSQGSAGGEQFF,TRBJ2-1,TRBV3-1
CASSFLTRGLAGSSSYNEQFF,TRBJ2-1,TRBV5-1
CASSESIIPYEQYF,TRBJ2-7,TRBV10-2
CASSLGLAEAETQYF,TRBJ2-5,TRBV5-1
CSVEDRIRGTTYNEQFF,TRBJ2-1,TRBV29-1
CASARRDSAQETQYF,TRBJ2-5,TRBV6-6
CAISAGPEETQYF,TRBJ2-5,TRBV10-3
CATSGLDQNTGELFF,TRBJ2-2,TRBV24-1
CASSLAIGYETQYF,TRBJ2-5,TRBV5-1
CASSRRAGELFF,TRBJ2-2,TRBV3-1
CASSSKEGNEKLFF,TRBJ1-4,TRBV11-2
CASSYSTGSGDYTF,TRBJ1-2,TRBV6-6
CATTTRGMGELFF,TRBJ2-2,TRBV24-1
CASSPFRYNEQFF,TRBJ2-1,TRBV18
CSVGAGTSGIDTQYF,TRBJ2-3,TRBV29-1
CASSLAGQGGTEAFF,TRBJ1-1,TRBV5-1
CASSYLLASTDTQYF,TRBJ2-3,TRBV6-7
CASRPSGGESQPQHF,TRBJ1-5,TRBV6-6
CASSLWWPEPIYEQYF,TRBJ2-7,TRBV12-3/TRBV12-4
CASSSGGQFADTQYF,TRBJ2-3,TRBV5-1
CASSLGTGFEKLFF,TRBJ1-4,TRBV7-9